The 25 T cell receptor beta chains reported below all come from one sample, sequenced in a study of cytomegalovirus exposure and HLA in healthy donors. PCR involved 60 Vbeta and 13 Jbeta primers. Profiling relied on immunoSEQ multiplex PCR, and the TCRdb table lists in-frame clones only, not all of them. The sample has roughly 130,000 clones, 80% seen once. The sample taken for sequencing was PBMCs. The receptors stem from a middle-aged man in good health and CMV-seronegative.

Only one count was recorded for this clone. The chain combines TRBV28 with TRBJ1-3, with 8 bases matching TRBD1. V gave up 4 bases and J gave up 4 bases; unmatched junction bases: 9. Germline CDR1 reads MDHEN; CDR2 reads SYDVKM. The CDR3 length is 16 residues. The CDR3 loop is CASSSTRTGPGNTIYF. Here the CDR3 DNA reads TGTGCCAGCAGTTCAACCCGGACAGGGCCAGGAAACACCATATATTTT.

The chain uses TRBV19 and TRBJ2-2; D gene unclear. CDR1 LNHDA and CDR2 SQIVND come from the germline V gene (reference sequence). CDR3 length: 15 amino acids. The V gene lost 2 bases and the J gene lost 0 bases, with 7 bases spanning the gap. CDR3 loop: CASSINSANTGELFF. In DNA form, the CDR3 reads TGTGCCAGTAGTATAAATTCCGCGAACACCGGGGAGCTGTTTTTT.

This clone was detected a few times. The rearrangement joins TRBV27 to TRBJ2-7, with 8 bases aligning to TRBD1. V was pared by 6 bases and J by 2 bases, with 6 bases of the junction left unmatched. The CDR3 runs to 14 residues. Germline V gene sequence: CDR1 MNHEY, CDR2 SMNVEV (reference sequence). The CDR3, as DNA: TGTGCCAGCAGGCTGACAGGGGTAGCCTACGAGCAGTACTTC. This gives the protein CASRLTGVAYEQYF.

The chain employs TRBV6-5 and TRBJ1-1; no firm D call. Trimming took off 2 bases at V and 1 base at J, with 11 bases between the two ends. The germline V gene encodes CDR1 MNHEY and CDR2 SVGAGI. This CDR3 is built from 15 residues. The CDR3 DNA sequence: TGTGCCAGCAGTTACGCGGGGTTACGGAACACTGAAGCTTTCTTT. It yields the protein CASSYAGLRNTEAFF.

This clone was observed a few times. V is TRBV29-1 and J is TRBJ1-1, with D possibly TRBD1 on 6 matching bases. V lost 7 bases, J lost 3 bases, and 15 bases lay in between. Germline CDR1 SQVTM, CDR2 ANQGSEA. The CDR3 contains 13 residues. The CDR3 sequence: CSGSHNRDTEAFF. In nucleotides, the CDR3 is TGCAGCGGATCACACAACAGGGACACTGAAGCTTTCTTT.

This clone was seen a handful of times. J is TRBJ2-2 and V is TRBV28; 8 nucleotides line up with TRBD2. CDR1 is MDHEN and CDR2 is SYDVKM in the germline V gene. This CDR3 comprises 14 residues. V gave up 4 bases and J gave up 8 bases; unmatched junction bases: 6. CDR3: CASSSGTSRGELFF. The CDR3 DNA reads TGTGCCAGCAGTTCTGGGACTAGTAGGGGGGAGCTGTTTTTT.

In DNA, the CDR3 is TGTGCCAGCAGCTTAGGGGTAGCGGGAGGGAGCACAGATACGCAGTATTTT. Encoded protein: CASSLGVAGGSTDTQYF. The chain recombines TRBV11-2 with TRBJ2-3, with TRBD2 matching 11 bases. The J segment lost 0 bases and the V segment lost 1 base, leaving 3 bases of the junction unmatched. The CDR3 loop spans 17 amino acids. CDR1 is SGHAT, CDR2 FQNNGV, per germline.

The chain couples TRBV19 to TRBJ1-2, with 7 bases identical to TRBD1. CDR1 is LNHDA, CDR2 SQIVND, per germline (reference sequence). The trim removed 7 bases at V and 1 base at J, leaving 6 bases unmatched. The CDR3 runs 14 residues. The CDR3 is CASTTRQGNYGYTF. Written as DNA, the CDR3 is TGTGCCAGTACCACCCGACAGGGTAACTATGGCTACACCTTC.

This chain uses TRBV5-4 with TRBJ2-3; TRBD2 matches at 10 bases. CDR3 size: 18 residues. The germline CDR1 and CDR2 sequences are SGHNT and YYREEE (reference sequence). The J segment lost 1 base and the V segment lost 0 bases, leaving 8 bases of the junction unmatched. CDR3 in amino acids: CASSLALAGVMGTDTQYF. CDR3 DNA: TGTGCCAGCAGCTTGGCGCTAGCGGGAGTAATGGGCACAGATACGCAGTATTTT.

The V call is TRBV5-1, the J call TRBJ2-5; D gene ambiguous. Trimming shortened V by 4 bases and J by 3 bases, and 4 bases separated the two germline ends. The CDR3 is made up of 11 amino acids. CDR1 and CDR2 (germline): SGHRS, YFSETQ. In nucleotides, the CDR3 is TGCGCCAGCAGCCTTGAAGAGACCCAGTACTTC. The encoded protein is CASSLEETQYF. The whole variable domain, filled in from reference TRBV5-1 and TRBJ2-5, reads KAGVTQTPRYLIKTRGQQVTLSCSPISGHRSVSWYQQTPGQGLQFLFEYFSETQRNKGNFPGRFSGRQFSNSRSEMNVSTLELGDSALYLCASSLEETQYFGPGTRLLVL.

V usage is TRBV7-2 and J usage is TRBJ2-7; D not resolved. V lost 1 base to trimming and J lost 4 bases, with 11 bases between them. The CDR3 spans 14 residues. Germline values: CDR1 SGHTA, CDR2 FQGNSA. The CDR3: CASSLVPRQYEQYF. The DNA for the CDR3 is TGTGCCAGCAGCTTAGTCCCACGACAATACGAGCAGTACTTC.

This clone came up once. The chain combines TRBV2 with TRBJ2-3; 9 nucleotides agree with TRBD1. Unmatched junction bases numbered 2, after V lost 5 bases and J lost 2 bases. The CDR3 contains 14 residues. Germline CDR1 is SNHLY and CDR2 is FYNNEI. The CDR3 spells CASSRDRVTDTQYF. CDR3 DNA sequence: TGTGCCAGCAGTAGGGACAGGGTCACAGATACGCAGTATTTT. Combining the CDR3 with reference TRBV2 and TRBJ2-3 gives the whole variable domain EPEVTQTPSHQVTQMGQEVILRCVPISNHLYFYWYRQILGQKVEFLVSFYNNEISEKSEIFDDQFSVERPDGSNFTLKIRSTKLEDSAMYFCASSRDRVTDTQYFGPGTRLTVL.

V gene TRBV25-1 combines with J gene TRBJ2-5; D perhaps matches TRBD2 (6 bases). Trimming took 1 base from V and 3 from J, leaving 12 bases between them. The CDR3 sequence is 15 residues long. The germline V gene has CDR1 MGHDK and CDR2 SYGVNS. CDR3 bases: TGTGCCAGCAGTGAATCGGGGACTCAAAAAGAGACCCAGTACTTC. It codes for CASSESGTQKETQYF.

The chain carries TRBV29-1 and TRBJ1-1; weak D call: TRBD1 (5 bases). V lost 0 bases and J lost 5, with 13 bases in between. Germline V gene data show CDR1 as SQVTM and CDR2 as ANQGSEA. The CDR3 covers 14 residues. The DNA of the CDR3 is TGCAGCGTTGAAGACCTCAGGGTACGGACTGAAGCTTTCTTT. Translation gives CSVEDLRVRTEAFF.

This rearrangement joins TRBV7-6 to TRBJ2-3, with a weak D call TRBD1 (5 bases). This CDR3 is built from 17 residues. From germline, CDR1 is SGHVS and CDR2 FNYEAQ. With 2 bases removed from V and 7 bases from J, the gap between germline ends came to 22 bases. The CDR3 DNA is TGTGCCAGCAGCTTACTAAGGGGTAGCAGCCTTGATTATACGCAGTATTTT. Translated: CASSLLRGSSLDYTQYF.

The CDR3 region is CASSLRMGSGSPLHF. DNA for the CDR3: TGTGCCAGCAGCCTACGAATGGGGAGTGGTTCACCCCTCCACTTT. V is TRBV5-6 and J is TRBJ1-6, with unresolved D. CDR1 and CDR2 (germline): SGHDT, YYEEEE. This CDR3 region has 15 residues. The V end lost 4 bases, the J end lost 9 bases, and 17 bases lay between the germline ends. The variable domain in full, completed from reference TRBV5-6 and TRBJ1-6, reads DAGVTQSPTHLIKTRGQQVTLRCSPKSGHDTVSWYQQALGQGPQFIFQYYEEEERQRGNFPDRFSGHQFPNYSSELNVNALLLGDSALYLCASSLRMGSGSPLHFGNGTRLTVT.

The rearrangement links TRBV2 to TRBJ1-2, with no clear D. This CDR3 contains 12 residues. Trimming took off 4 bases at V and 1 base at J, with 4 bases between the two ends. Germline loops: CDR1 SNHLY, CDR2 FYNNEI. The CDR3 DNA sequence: TGTGCCAGCAGTGTCATTAACTATGGCTACACCTTC. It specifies CASSVINYGYTF.

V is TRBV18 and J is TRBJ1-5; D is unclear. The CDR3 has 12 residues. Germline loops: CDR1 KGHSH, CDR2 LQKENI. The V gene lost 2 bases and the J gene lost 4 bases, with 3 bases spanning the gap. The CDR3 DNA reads TGTGCCAGCTCACCAGCGAATCAGCCCCAGCATTTT. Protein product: CASSPANQPQHF.

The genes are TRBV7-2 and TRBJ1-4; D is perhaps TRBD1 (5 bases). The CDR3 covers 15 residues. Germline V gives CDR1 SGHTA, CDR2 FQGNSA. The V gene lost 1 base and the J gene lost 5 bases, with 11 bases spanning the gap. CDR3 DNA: TGTGCCAGCAGCTTAGTAGGGGTTCCAAATGAAAAACTGTTTTTT. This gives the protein CASSLVGVPNEKLFF. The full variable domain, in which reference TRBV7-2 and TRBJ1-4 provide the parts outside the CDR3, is GAGVSQSPSNKVTEKGKDVELRCDPISGHTALYWYRQSLGQGLEFLIYFQGNSAPDKSGLPSDRFSAERTGGSVSTLTIQRTQQEDSAVYLCASSLVGVPNEKLFFGSGTQLSVL.

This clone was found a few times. The CDR3 protein is CSVERGDYGYTF. The CDR3 coding sequence is TGCAGCGTTGAAAGAGGTGACTATGGCTACACCTTC. The rearrangement joins TRBV29-1 to TRBJ1-2; D is unclear. This CDR3 is built from 12 residues. V lost 2 bases and J lost 3, with 7 bases in between. Per the germline V gene, CDR1 is SQVTM and CDR2 is ANQGSEA.

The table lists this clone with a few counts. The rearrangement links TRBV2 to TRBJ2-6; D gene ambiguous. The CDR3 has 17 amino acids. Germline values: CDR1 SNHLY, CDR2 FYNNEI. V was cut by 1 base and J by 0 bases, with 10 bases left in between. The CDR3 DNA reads TGTGCCAGCAGTGAAGGGCAGGCTGGCTCTGGGGCCAACGTCCTGACTTTC. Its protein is CASSEGQAGSGANVLTF.

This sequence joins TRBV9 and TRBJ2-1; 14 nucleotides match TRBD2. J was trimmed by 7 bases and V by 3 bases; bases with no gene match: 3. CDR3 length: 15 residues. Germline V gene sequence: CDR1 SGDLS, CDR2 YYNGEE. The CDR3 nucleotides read TGTGCCAGCAGCGCGGGACTAGCGGGAGTAAATGAGCAGTTCTTC. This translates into CASSAGLAGVNEQFF.

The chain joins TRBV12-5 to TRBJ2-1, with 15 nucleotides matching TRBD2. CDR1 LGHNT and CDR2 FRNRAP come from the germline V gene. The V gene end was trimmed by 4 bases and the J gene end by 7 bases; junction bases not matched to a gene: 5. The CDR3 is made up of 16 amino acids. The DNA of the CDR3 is TGTGCTAGTGGTTCGGGACTAGCGGGAGGAAGAAATGAGCAGTTCTTC. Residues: CASGSGLAGGRNEQFF.

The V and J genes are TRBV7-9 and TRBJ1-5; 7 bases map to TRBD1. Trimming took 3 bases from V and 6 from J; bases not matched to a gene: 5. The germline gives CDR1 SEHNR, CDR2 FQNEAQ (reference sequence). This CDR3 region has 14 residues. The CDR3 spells CASSFTGDSQPQHF. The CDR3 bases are TGTGCCAGCAGCTTTACAGGGGATAGTCAGCCCCAGCATTTT.

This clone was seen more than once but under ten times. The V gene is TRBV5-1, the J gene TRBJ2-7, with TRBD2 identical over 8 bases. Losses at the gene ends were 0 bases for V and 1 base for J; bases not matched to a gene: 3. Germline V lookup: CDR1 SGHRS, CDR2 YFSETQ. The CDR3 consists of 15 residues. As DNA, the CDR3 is TGCGCCAGCAGCTTGGTGGTAGCGGGGTCCTACGAGCAGTACTTC. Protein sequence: CASSLVVAGSYEQYF. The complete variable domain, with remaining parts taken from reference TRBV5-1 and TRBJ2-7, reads KAGVTQTPRYLIKTRGQQVTLSCSPISGHRSVSWYQQTPGQGLQFLFEYFSETQRNKGNFPGRFSGRQFSNSRSEMNVSTLELGDSALYLCASSLVVAGSYEQYFGPGTRLTVT.